This T cell receptor beta chain stems from a study of CXCR3-negative and CXCR3-positive naive CD8 T cells. In preparing the TRB cDNA libraries, 5' RACE with UMI labels was used. TCRdb reworked the 5' RACE reads into one entry per CDR3 protein, no DNA. The sample data list around 50,000 distinct CDR3 sequences. CDR3 size: 14 residues. Germline V gene sequence: CDR1 ENHRY, CDR2 SYGVKD. The sequence was obtained from a human donor in good health. Some clones in this sample may be carry-over from other donors' samples. The sample comprised memory CD8+ T cells from blood. The V and J genes are TRBV10-3 and TRBJ2-1; TCRdb calls TRBD1, which cannot be checked without DNA. The CDR3 loop is CAMDTGGDVHEQFF.